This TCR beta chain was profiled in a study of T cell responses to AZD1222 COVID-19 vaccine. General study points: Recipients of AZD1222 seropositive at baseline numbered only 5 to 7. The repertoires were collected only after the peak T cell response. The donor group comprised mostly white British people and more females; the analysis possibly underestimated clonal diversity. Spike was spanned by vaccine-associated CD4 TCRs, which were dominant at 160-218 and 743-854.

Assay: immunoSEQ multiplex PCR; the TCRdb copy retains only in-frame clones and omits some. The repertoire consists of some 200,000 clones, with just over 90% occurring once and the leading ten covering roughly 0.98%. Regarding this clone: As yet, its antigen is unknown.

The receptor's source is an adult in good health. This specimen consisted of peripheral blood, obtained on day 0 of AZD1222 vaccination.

The CDR3 loop reads CASSQVRADEQYF. Written as DNA, the CDR3 is TGCGCCAGCAGCCAAGTCAGGGCGGACGAGCAGTACTTC. The chain joins TRBV4-3 to TRBJ2-7, with D possibly TRBD1 on 5 matching bases. CDR3 length equals 13 residues. The ends were cut back, 1 base at V and 5 bases at J, with 9 bases in the middle. The germline CDR1 and CDR2 sequences are LGHNA and YSLEER.